The T cell receptor (beta chain) described here comes from a study of cytomegalovirus exposure and HLA in healthy donors. The study, taken as a whole, reports: First-cohort TCR clusters were later found to tend to co-occur in the approximately 110 validation repertoires. Testing in vitro showed a few CMV-associated chains specific for CMV antigens. Investigators reported under 200 TCR beta chains as tied to cytomegalovirus.

Method: immunoSEQ multiplex PCR; TCRdb's copy keeps in-frame clones and lacks some. This table holds about 200,000 clones, roughly 87% found once. The CDR3 runs to 18 residues. V lost 1 base, J lost 5 bases, and 23 bases lay in between. The germline V gene encodes CDR1 MGHRA and CDR2 YSYEKL. It was the 120-subject validation cohort, separate from the approximately 680-subject first cohort, to which the donors belonged. Notes on this clone: Antigen specificity is unknown.

The source is a woman aged 18-30 years in good health and CMV-seropositive. The V call is TRBV4-1, the J call TRBJ1-2; TRBD1 is a possible D gene (5 bases). The sequenced sample was PBMCs. CDR3 coding DNA: TGCGCCAGCAGCCAAGTTGGTACGGGACTGAAAGCAGGGTATGGCTACACCTTC. It encodes CASSQVGTGLKAGYGYTF.